Presented here are 16 T cell receptor beta chains from one specimen sequenced in a study of shared clonotypes between healthy human individuals. Assay used: immunoSEQ multiplex PCR; TCRdb lists only in-frame clones, some missing. The sample records some 1.4 million clones, around 95% being singletons. Sequencing input: naive CD4+ T cells sorted from blood. Specified subset: CD45RA+ positively selected. The source is a man aged 25 to 40 in good health.

With respect to this clone: The same CDR3 arises from other DNA sequences in this sample as well. The chain combines TRBV5-1 with TRBJ2-7; tentatively, D is TRBD1 (6 bases). This CDR3 region has 13 residues. Looked up from germline, CDR1 is SGHRS and CDR2 is YFSETQ. Trimming removed 1 base from V and 3 bases from J, with 8 bases in between. The CDR3, as DNA: TGCGCCAGCAGCTTGACACAGGGCTACGAGCAGTACTTC. It specifies CASSLTQGYEQYF.

The chain links TRBV9 to TRBJ2-7; 12 positions agree with TRBD1. J gave up 4 bases and V 3 bases, and 5 bases lay outside the gene matches. The CDR3 sequence is 15 residues long. Germline CDR1 and CDR2: SGDLS and YYNGEE. CDR3 amino acids: CASSEGQGAIYEQYF. The CDR3, as DNA: TGTGCCAGCAGCGAGGGACAGGGGGCGATTTACGAGCAGTACTTC.

J is TRBJ2-3 and V is TRBV21-1; TRBD1 reflects the table's D call only, with no check against the DNA. TRBV21-1 is annotated as a pseudogene. CDR3 length equals 20 residues. This CDR3 reads CASSSSGTGSSGGGTDTQYF. Written as DNA, the CDR3 is TGTGCCAGCAGCTCAAGCGGGACAGGGAGTTCGGGCGGGGGCACAGATACGCAGTATTTT.

On this clone itself: Within the sample, other DNA sequences also encode this same CDR3. The V and J genes are TRBV6-6 and TRBJ1-5; 8 bases fit TRBD1. The junction had 5 bases not matched to a gene; V was cut back by 5 bases and J by 2 bases. This CDR3 comprises 15 residues. Looked up from germline, CDR1 is MNHNY and CDR2 is SVGAGI (reference sequence). CDR3 sequence reads: CASSKDRGGNQPQHF. The CDR3, as DNA: TGTGCCAGCAGTAAAGACAGGGGCGGCAATCAGCCCCAGCATTTT.

The V gene is TRBV21-1, the J gene TRBJ1-4. TRBV21-1 is described as a pseudogene. The CDR3 runs to 13 residues. The CDR3 spells CASGPVMKGKLFF. The CDR3 DNA reads as TGTGCCAGCGGGCCGGTAATGAAGGGAAAACTGTTTTTT.

The chain joins TRBV7-6 to TRBJ2-2; 10 bases align to TRBD1. Trimming removed 1 base from V and 5 bases from J; junction bases left unmatched: 4. The CDR3 has 16 amino acids. Germline lookup yields CDR1 SGHVS and CDR2 FNYEAQ. CDR3 residues: CASSLESGQGTGELFF. The CDR3 DNA reads TGTGCCAGCAGCTTAGAATCGGGACAGGGGACCGGGGAGCTGTTTTTT. Full variable domain (rest looked up from reference TRBV7-6 and TRBJ2-2): GAGVSQSPRYKVTKRGQDVALRCDPISGHVSLYWYRQALGQGPEFLTYFNYEAQQDKSGLPNDRFSAERPEGSISTLTIQRTEQRDSAMYRCASSLESGQGTGELFFGEGSRLTVL.

V is TRBV27 and J is TRBJ2-7; the match to TRBD1 covers 10 bases. This CDR3 is 17 amino acids long. Losses at the gene ends were 4 bases for V and 0 bases for J; bases not matched to a gene: 9. The V gene's germline CDR1 is MNHEY and CDR2 SMNVEV (reference sequence). The CDR3 loop is CASSSLPGQGYSYEQYF. CDR3 coding DNA: TGTGCCAGCAGTTCCCTACCGGGACAGGGGTACTCCTACGAGCAGTACTTC.

This chain joins TRBV30 and TRBJ1-1, with D perhaps TRBD1 (5 bases). Trimming cost V 4 bases and J 7 bases, with 16 bases left between them. Germline V gives CDR1 GTSNPN, CDR2 SVGIG (reference sequence). This CDR3 contains 13 residues. The DNA for the CDR3 is TGTGCCTGGATGTCCGGGGGGAGAGATGAAGCTTTCTTT. It encodes CAWMSGGRDEAFF.

The chain joins TRBV15 to TRBJ1-3; D uncertain. V lost 0 bases, J lost 9 bases, and 6 bases lay in between. The CDR3 totals 12 residues. CDR1 and CDR2 (germline): LNHNV, YYDKDF (reference sequence). In DNA form, the CDR3 reads TGTGCCACCAGCAGAGAGCAGAGCACCATATATTTT. This sequence encodes CATSREQSTIYF.

The chain couples TRBV13 to TRBJ2-1, with TRBD2 matching over 8 bases. CDR1 and CDR2 (germline): PRHDT, FYEKMQ (reference sequence). CDR3 length equals 14 residues. V shed 3 bases and J 6 bases; nucleotides not matched to a gene: 4. This chain's CDR3 is CASSLRLAFNEQFF. As DNA, the CDR3 is TGTGCCAGCAGCTTGCGACTAGCGTTCAATGAGCAGTTCTTC.

This chain connects TRBV19 to TRBJ1-5, with 9 nucleotides matching TRBD1. This CDR3 is built from 15 residues. Trimming cost V 3 bases and J 3 bases; bases outside gene matches: 3. Per the germline V gene, CDR1 is LNHDA and CDR2 is SQIVND (reference sequence). CDR3 sequence: CASSIGTGINQPQHF. The DNA for the CDR3 is TGTGCCAGTAGTATTGGGACAGGGATCAATCAGCCCCAGCATTTT.

The rearrangement joins TRBV9 to TRBJ2-3; TRBD2 aligns across 9 bases. The germline gives CDR1 SGDLS, CDR2 YYNGEE. The CDR3 covers 17 residues. Trimming cost V 2 bases and J 1 base; bases outside gene matches: 8. The CDR3 loop is CASSVLAGVSGTDTQYF. The DNA of the CDR3 is TGTGCCAGCAGCGTCTTAGCGGGAGTGTCGGGCACAGATACGCAGTATTTT. The full variable domain, rest sourced from reference TRBV9 and TRBJ2-3, is DSGVTQTPKHLITATGQRVTLRCSPRSGDLSVYWYQQSLDQGLQFLIQYYNGEERAKGNILERFSAQQFPDLHSELNLSSLELGDSALYFCASSVLAGVSGTDTQYFGPGTRLTVL.

This CDR3 is CASSSTPGMFESQYF. The CDR3 nucleotides are TGCGCCAGCAGTAGTACCCCAGGGATGTTCGAGTCCCAGTACTTC. This chain links TRBV5-1 with TRBJ2-5, with D perhaps TRBD1 (5 bases). CDR1 is SGHRS and CDR2 is YFSETQ in the germline V gene. Between the trimmed V and J ends, which lost 5 bases and 9 bases, there was a span of 23 bases. The CDR3 sequence is 15 residues long.

V is TRBV10-3 and J is TRBJ1-2; 7 bases align to TRBD1. The CDR3 has 13 residues. Per the germline V gene, CDR1 is ENHRY and CDR2 is SYGVKD. J was trimmed by 4 bases and V by 10 bases; bases with no gene match: 9. CDR3 bases: TGTGCCACCCGGACAGGAACCTTCTATGGCTACACCTTC. Translation gives CATRTGTFYGYTF.

This clone appeared once. V and J are TRBV11-2 and TRBJ2-6; tentative D call: TRBD2 (6 bases). Trimming took 1 base from V and 2 from J, leaving 9 bases between them. The CDR3 sequence is 16 residues long. In germline, CDR1 is SGHAT, CDR2 FQNNGV. Written as DNA, the CDR3 is TGTGCCAGCAGCTTAGCGTGGAGGGCTGGGGCCAACGTCCTGACTTTC. The encoded protein is CASSLAWRAGANVLTF. Together with reference TRBV11-2 and TRBJ2-6, the CDR3 gives the full variable domain: EAGVAQSPRYKIIEKRQSVAFWCNPISGHATLYWYQQILGQGPKLLIQFQNNGVVDDSQLPKDRFSAERLKGVDSTLKIQPAKLEDSAVYLCASSLAWRAGANVLTFGAGSRLTVL.

The chain has TRBV2 and TRBJ1-2; 10 positions agree with TRBD1. Germline values: CDR1 SNHLY, CDR2 FYNNEI. The CDR3 runs to 13 residues. J gave up 8 bases and V 8 bases, and 8 bases lay outside the gene matches. CDR3 nucleotide sequence: TGTGCCAGCCGACTAGGGACAGGGGAAGGCTACACCTTC. Translation gives CASRLGTGEGYTF.